The 7 T cell receptor beta chains presented below share a single source sample, sequenced in a study of immune heterogeneity within non-small cell lung tumors. The TCR beta CDR3 region was amplified by multiplex PCR employing 32 V and 13 J primers. From the multiplex PCR reads, TCRdb called clonotypes with MiXCR, one entry per CDR3 protein. In the table there are tens of thousands of distinct CDR3 sequences, under 35% of which are singletons. At 550 to 700 ng per sample, bulk tumor genomic DNA provided the template. Doctors removed several biopsies from each primary tumor during surgery, keeping them far apart. Before undergoing curative surgery, patients had newly diagnosed non-small cell lung cancer that was untreated. Input material: lung tumor tissue. All receptors derive from a man aged 35 to 55 with non-small cell lung cancer.

As to this clonotype: Given a much more abundant clone one base away, this may be a read error. The chain is built from TRBV19 and TRBJ1-2; a weak D match, TRBD1 (6 bases). The CDR3 consists of 18 residues. V gave up 5 bases and J gave up 8 bases, with 30 bases separating them. Germline V lookup: CDR1 LNHDA, CDR2 SQIVND (reference sequence). In DNA, the CDR3 is TGTGCCAGTAGTCTAAAAAGGAGTTGGGGACATCCTTTTTTCGGCTACACCTTC. Its translation is CASSLKRSWGHPFFGYTF.

This clonotype was observed a handful of times. Relative to the germline gene, one junction end is altered; a read error may explain this. V usage is TRBV29-1 and J usage is TRBJ2-2; TRBD1 agrees at 10 bases. The germline gives CDR1 SQVTM, CDR2 ANQGSEA. The CDR3 is 14 residues long. CDR3 protein: CSVKTGGTTGELLF. The CDR3 bases are TGCAGCGTGAAGACAGGGGGCACGACCGGGGAGCTGCTTTTT.

Notes on this clonotype: Possible read error: a much larger clone is one base away. This chain joins TRBV5-1 and TRBJ1-2; 8 bases are shared with TRBD1. Germline assignment: CDR1 SGHRS and CDR2 YFSETQ. V lost 4 bases and J lost 2; bases outside the gene matches: 13. CDR3 length equals 17 residues. The CDR3, as DNA: TGCGCCAGCAGCGTGAGTCAAACAGGGGGAGCGAACTATGGCTACACCTTC. This encodes CASSVSQTGGANYGYTF.

This clonotype has only a few counts. The chain joins TRBV7-8 to TRBJ2-4; 7 nucleotides agree with TRBD2. V lost 5 bases to trimming and J lost 6 bases; unmatched junction nucleotides: 7. Germline V gene data show CDR1 as SGHVS and CDR2 as FQNEAQ. The CDR3 is 14 residues long. The CDR3: CASSPRTRINIQYF. CDR3 DNA sequence: TGTGCCAGCAGCCCCCGGACTAGGATAAACATTCAGTACTTC.

With respect to this clonotype: Being one base from a much bigger clone, this may be a read error. The V call is TRBV15, the J call TRBJ1-2; no reliable D call. CDR1 and CDR2 from the germline V gene are LNHNV and YYDKDF (reference sequence). The CDR3 consists of 15 residues. V shed 0 bases and J shed 4 bases, with 12 bases lying between them. The CDR3 loop reads CATSRDRIISYGYTF. DNA of the CDR3: TGTGCCACCAGCAGAGATCGGATAATTAGCTATGGCTACACCTTC.

This clonotype was recorded many times. The chain couples TRBV6-1 to TRBJ1-5; the D is unclear. Looked up from germline, CDR1 is MNHNS and CDR2 is SASEGT. V shed 6 bases and J shed 0 bases, with 12 bases lying between them. This CDR3 has 15 amino acids. In DNA, the CDR3 is TGTGCCAGCAGCAGTTGGCTCAATAGCAATCAGCCCCAGCATTTT. It yields the protein CASSSWLNSNQPQHF.

In the case of this clonotype: Since a much larger clone is just one base distant, this may be a read error. The chain employs TRBV12-3 or TRBV12-4 and TRBJ1-4; unclear D gene. Between the trimmed V and J ends, which lost 5 bases and 5 bases, there was a span of 12 bases. CDR3 length: 14 residues. The CDR3 reads CASSRNRVNEKLFF. As DNA, the CDR3 is TGTGCCAGCAGTCGCAACCGGGTGAATGAAAAACTGTTTTTT.